This record concerns one T cell receptor beta chain sequence. Trimming pared 2 bases from V and 1 base from J, leaving 12 bases between. This CDR3 region has 15 residues. Germline V gene data show CDR1 as MNHEY and CDR2 as SVGAGI. The data were obtained in a study of blood T cell repertoires in COVID-19. Overall study context: T cells, B-cell-depleted T cells, or PBMCs provided the cDNA or gDNA that served as material.

Under the authors' procedure: The authors estimated nucleated cell counts from reference gene primer amplification. TCRdb's copy holds only in-frame clones and misses some; the assay was immunoSEQ multiplex PCR. V, J and clone size derive from that table, while D and trimming were established from the DNA sequence. The sample holds roughly 110,000 clones; around 89% are singletons and the top ten take under 5.5%. Input material: peripheral blood. The TCR was taken from a man aged 40-50 years with active or convalescent COVID-19. The chain employs TRBV6-5 and TRBJ2-7; D might be TRBD2 (6 bases). The CDR3 is CASSYGTGRSYEQYF. In DNA, the CDR3 is TGTGCCAGCAGTTACGGGACTGGTCGGTCCTACGAGCAGTACTTC.